Listed below are T cell receptor beta chains from one sample, sequenced in a study of T cells after yellow fever vaccination. One entry per CDR3 protein, called by TCRdb with MiXCR from the 5' RACE reads. The repertoire holds a few hundred thousand distinct CDR3 sequences, with roughly 3.5% as singletons. This sample comprised PBMCs, obtained 15 days after the yellow fever booster vaccination. The source of these receptors is a man between 18 and 35 years old who received the YFV17D yellow fever vaccine. CDR3s include the opening cysteine and the closing phenylalanine or tryptophan. D genes are given only for firm matches. Some rows have no size entry. The others give once, few or many, or a class for an expanded clone.

D gene,J gene,V gene,clone size,CDR3 protein,CDR3 DNA
.,TRBJ1-2,TRBV5-1,many,CASSFGSLNYGYTF,TGCGCCAGCAGCTTTGGCAGCCTTAACTATGGCTACACCTTC
.,TRBJ1-2,TRBV7-2,many,CASSLNRDTYGYTF,TGTGCCAGCAGCTTAAACCGGGACACCTATGGCTACACCTTC
.,TRBJ2-1,TRBV20-1,.,CSARAGTARHEQFF,TGCAGTGCTAGAGCCGGGACTGCCCGGCATGAGCAGTTCTTC
.,TRBJ2-2,TRBV19,many,CASSIEGERIGAGELFF,TGTGCCAGTAGTATAGAGGGGGAAAGGATCGGAGCCGGGGAGCTGTTTTTT
.,TRBJ2-5,TRBV7-2,many,CASSILIQETQYF,TGTGCCAGCAGCATACTCATCCAAGAGACCCAGTACTTC
TRBD2,TRBJ2-1,TRBV4-1,many,CASSQERGSGNEQFF,TGCGCCAGCAGCCAAGAGCGGGGGAGCGGGAATGAGCAGTTCTTC
.,TRBJ2-3,TRBV6-1,many,CASSEGTHTDTQYF,TGTGCCAGCAGTGAAGGGACACACACAGATACGCAGTATTTT
TRBD2,TRBJ2-1,TRBV27,many,CASSTHSGGAYGSYNEQFF,TGTGCCAGCAGTACCCATAGCGGGGGGGCCTACGGCTCCTACAATGAGCAGTTCTTC
TRBD2,TRBJ2-3,TRBV7-8,many,CASSLRGLDLGRTDTQYF,TGTGCCAGCAGCTTACGGGGACTAGACCTGGGGAGGACAGATACGCAGTATTTT
.,TRBJ1-1,TRBV4-1,many,CASSRGLTANTEAFF,TGCGCCAGCAGCCGAGGGTTGACAGCGAACACTGAAGCTTTCTTT
TRBD1,TRBJ2-7,TRBV30,many,CAWKGDREGAYEQYF,TGTGCCTGGAAGGGGGACAGGGAGGGGGCCTACGAGCAGTACTTC
.,TRBJ2-3,TRBV7-2,many,CASSLRWDTQYF,TGTGCCAGCAGCTTACGGTGGGATACGCAGTATTTT
.,TRBJ1-5,TRBV20-1,many,CSAEGTSGDQPQHF,TGCAGTGCTGAAGGGACCTCAGGGGATCAGCCCCAGCATTTT
.,TRBJ1-5,TRBV6-5,many,CASSRTSFKGQPQHF,TGTGCCAGCAGTCGAACAAGTTTCAAGGGGCAGCCCCAGCATTTT
.,TRBJ2-7,TRBV7-2,many,CASSLGQETYEQYF,TGTGCCAGCAGCTTAGGGCAGGAGACCTACGAGCAGTACTTC
.,TRBJ1-2,TRBV29-1,many,CSVPGYGYTF,TGCAGCGTTCCCGGGTATGGCTACACCTTC
.,TRBJ2-4,TRBV12-3/TRBV12-4,many,CASSLGHPNIQYF,TGTGCCAGCAGCCTTGGACACCCCAACATTCAGTACTTC
.,TRBJ2-5,TRBV5-1,many,CASSLGDYIQETQYF,TGCGCCAGCAGCTTGGGAGACTACATCCAAGAGACCCAGTACTTC
.,TRBJ2-7,TRBV4-3,many,CASSQESRFYYEQYF,TGCGCCAGCAGCCAAGAGAGTCGCTTTTACTACGAGCAGTACTTC
.,TRBJ1-4,TRBV12-3/TRBV12-4,many,CASSSTGEKLFF,TGTGCCAGCAGTTCGACGGGCGAAAAACTGTTTTTT
.,TRBJ1-4,TRBV7-2,few,CASSLGAQGKLFF,TGTGCCAGCAGCTTAGGGGCCCAGGGAAAACTGTTTTTT
.,TRBJ1-2,TRBV4-2,.,CASSQEEGFYYGYTF,TGTGCCAGCAGCCAAGAAGAGGGTTTCTACTATGGCTACACCTTC
.,TRBJ2-2,TRBV6-5,many,CASSYSPGQSGELFF,TGTGCCAGCAGTTACTCACCCGGCCAGTCCGGGGAGCTGTTTTTT
.,TRBJ2-7,TRBV5-6,many,CASSRYTYEQYF,TGTGCCAGCAGCCGATACACCTACGAGCAGTACTTC
.,TRBJ2-3,TRBV29-1,many,CSVESGGTDTQYF,TGCAGCGTTGAGTCGGGGGGCACAGATACGCAGTATTTT
.,TRBJ2-2,TRBV20-1,many,CSAENRDRITGELFF,TGCAGTGCGGAAAACAGGGATCGGATCACCGGGGAGCTGTTTTTT
.,TRBJ1-3,TRBV7-9,many,CASSVGTLRNTIYF,TGTGCCAGCAGCGTCGGGACCCTCCGAAACACCATATATTTT
.,TRBJ2-6,TRBV7-2,.,CASGGGLGGTAGANVLTF,TGTGCCAGCGGTGGGGGGCTCGGGGGCACAGCGGGGGCCAACGTCCTGACTTTC
.,TRBJ1-4,TRBV4-2,many,CASSRNMAATNEKLFF,TGTGCCAGCAGCCGGAACATGGCAGCAACTAATGAAAAACTGTTTTTT
.,TRBJ1-6,TRBV27,many,CASSLSRLSGSPLHF,TGTGCCAGCAGTTTATCGAGGCTTTCGGGGTCACCCCTCCACTTT
.,TRBJ1-2,TRBV18,few,CASSPRPGDGYTF,TGTGCCAGCTCCCCAAGGCCAGGGGATGGCTACACCTTC
TRBD1,TRBJ1-1,TRBV4-1,many,CASDRAEGGEAFF,TGCGCCAGCGACAGGGCCGAGGGCGGAGAAGCTTTCTTT
.,TRBJ2-5,TRBV4-1,many,CASSQVQLQETQYF,TGCGCCAGCAGCCAAGTACAGCTCCAAGAGACCCAGTACTTC
TRBD2,TRBJ2-7,TRBV10-3,many,CAITGEGTNYEQYF,TGTGCCATCACTGGGGAGGGGACCAACTACGAGCAGTACTTC
TRBD1,TRBJ1-1,TRBV12-3/TRBV12-4,many,CASRSQGVRTEAFF,TGTGCCAGCAGGTCTCAGGGGGTTAGGACTGAAGCTTTCTTT
.,TRBJ1-2,TRBV7-2,many,CASSLHSVEDGYTF,TGTGCCAGCAGCTTACACTCGGTGGAAGATGGCTACACCTTC
.,TRBJ1-2,TRBV12-3/TRBV12-4,many,CASSFGGGYTF,TGTGCCAGCAGTTTCGGCGGAGGCTACACCTTC
.,TRBJ1-4,TRBV5-1,few,CASSRGTTNEKLFF,TGCGCCAGCAGTCGGGGGACTACTAATGAAAAACTGTTTTTT
TRBD2,TRBJ2-7,TRBV7-2,many,CASSTYSGGDYEQYF,TGTGCCAGCAGCACCTATAGCGGGGGGGACTACGAGCAGTACTTC
.,TRBJ2-5,TRBV20-1,many,CSARDSGAGETQYF,TGCAGTGCTAGAGATTCCGGGGCCGGAGAGACCCAGTACTTC
.,TRBJ2-5,TRBV7-8,many,CASSPQRVWGGKTQYF,TGTGCCAGCAGCCCTCAAAGGGTGTGGGGCGGAAAGACCCAGTACTTC
TRBD1,TRBJ2-7,TRBV9,many,CASSRRSQGSNEQYF,TGTGCCAGCAGCCGTAGATCACAGGGGAGTAACGAGCAGTACTTC
.,TRBJ1-3,TRBV20-1,many,CSAGTNTIYF,TGCAGTGCAGGCACAAACACCATATATTTT
.,TRBJ2-3,TRBV5-5,many,CASSPQGITDTQYF,TGTGCCAGCAGCCCTCAGGGGATCACAGATACGCAGTATTTT
.,TRBJ2-3,TRBV5-1,many,CASSFLDRDTDTQYF,TGCGCCAGCAGCTTCCTGGACCGAGACACAGATACGCAGTATTTT
TRBD2,TRBJ2-1,TRBV4-2,many,CASSQALGGGTYNEQFF,TGTGCCAGCAGCCAAGCTCTCGGGGGGGGGACCTACAATGAGCAGTTCTTC
.,TRBJ1-2,TRBV12-3/TRBV12-4,many,CASRAGSYGYTF,TGTGCCAGCAGAGCAGGGTCCTATGGCTACACCTTC
TRBD2,TRBJ2-1,TRBV4-2,many,CASSPLIAGYDNEQFF,TGTGCCAGCAGCCCCCTGATAGCGGGGTACGACAATGAGCAGTTCTTC
.,TRBJ1-1,TRBV27,many,CASSDQGGRTEAFF,TGTGCCAGCAGTGATCAGGGAGGACGAACCGAAGCTTTCTTT
.,TRBJ2-3,TRBV6-6,many,CASSYSIARDTQYF,TGTGCCAGCAGTTACTCAATCGCCCGGGATACGCAGTATTTT
.,TRBJ2-4,TRBV7-9,many,CASSLELAKNIQYF,TGTGCCAGCAGCTTAGAACTAGCCAAAAACATTCAGTACTTC
TRBD1,TRBJ2-5,TRBV5-1,many,CASSPRTGKETQYF,TGCGCCAGCAGCCCTCGGACAGGGAAAGAGACCCAGTACTTC